This TCR beta chain was captured in a study of cytomegalovirus exposure and HLA in healthy donors. Study as a whole: The same platform was used for the roughly 130 validation repertoires as for the approximately 720 first-cohort repertoires, as reported in a later analysis.

Points from the study as a whole: CMV antigen specificity was confirmed in vitro for a few CMV-associated chains.

Clones were sequenced by immunoSEQ multiplex PCR, and TCRdb holds only the in-frame ones, with some missing. The sample holds some 60,000 clones, approximately 96% seen once. Deletions cut 3 bases from V and 2 bases from J, with 8 bases between. This CDR3 has 14 amino acids. CDR1 WNHNN and CDR2 SYGVQD come from the germline V gene (reference sequence). Points on this clone: Antigen unknown.

The TCR sequence derives from a man between 18 and 29 years old in good health and CMV-seronegative. Sequences were obtained from PBMCs. The J gene is TRBJ2-1, the V gene TRBV10-1; D may be TRBD2 (5 bases). The CDR3 protein is CASSDPGTYNEQFF. Here the CDR3 DNA reads TGCGCCAGCAGTGACCCGGGGACCTACAATGAGCAGTTCTTC.